The clone carrying this TCR beta chain was observed a handful of times. One end of the junction varies from germline; a read error may be responsible. Germline lookup yields CDR1 PRHDT and CDR2 FYEKMQ (reference sequence). The CDR3 has 16 amino acids. The sample is drawn from a study of blood T cells in healthy people across ages. Then a second PCR, running roughly 7 to 11 cycles, was carried out with a sample-barcoded 5' primer and a J-beta primer mix. Each sample provided no less than 3 million CDR3-containing paired-end reads. From the 5' RACE reads, TCRdb called clonotypes with MiXCR, one entry per CDR3 protein. This table has over 700,000 distinct CDR3 sequences, 25% appearing once. Another study also made use of these data, one on T cells of mothers and their children. This second study notes: Slightly higher but non-significant overlap marked related mother-child pairs versus unrelated pairs.

Specimen: blood. This TCR was sampled from a boy aged 10-17 years in good health. This chain connects TRBV13 to TRBJ1-2; D perhaps matches TRBD1 (5 bases). CDR3: CASSRAGTFGDYGYTF. The CDR3 region has the DNA TGTGCCAGCAGCCGAGCCGGGACCTTCGGGGACTACGGCTACACCTTC.